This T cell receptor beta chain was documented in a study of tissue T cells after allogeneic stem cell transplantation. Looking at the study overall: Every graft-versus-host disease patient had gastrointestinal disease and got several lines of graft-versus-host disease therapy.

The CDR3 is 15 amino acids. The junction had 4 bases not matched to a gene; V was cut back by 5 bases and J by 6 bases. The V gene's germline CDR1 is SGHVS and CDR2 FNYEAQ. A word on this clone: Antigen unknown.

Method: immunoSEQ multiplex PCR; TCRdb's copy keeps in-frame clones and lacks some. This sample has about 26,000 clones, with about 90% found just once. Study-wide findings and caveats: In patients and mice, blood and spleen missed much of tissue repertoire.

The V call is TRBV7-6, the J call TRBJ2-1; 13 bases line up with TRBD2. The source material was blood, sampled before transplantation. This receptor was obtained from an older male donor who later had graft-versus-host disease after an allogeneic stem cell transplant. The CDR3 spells CASSPWTSGSNEQFF. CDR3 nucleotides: TGTGCCAGCAGCCCTTGGACTAGCGGGAGCAATGAGCAGTTCTTC.